This TCR beta chain stems from a study of blood T cell repertoires in COVID-19. Here immunoSEQ multiplex PCR was the method, and the copy in TCRdb shows in-frame clones only, minus some. The sample contains under 200,000 clones, about 80% of which appear only once. The length of the CDR3 is 15 residues. The germline CDR1 and CDR2 sequences are PRHDT and FYEKMQ (reference sequence). V was clipped by 4 bases and J by 5 bases; unmatched bases: 4. In assigning cohorts, the study relied on participant-reported clinical history. A few counts support this clone. The chain joins TRBV13 to TRBJ1-6, with TRBD1 identical over 8 bases. The TCR comes from a woman in her sixties or seventies who had recovered from COVID-19. Sequencing was carried out using PBMCs or T cells enriched from blood (not recorded which). CDR3 sequence reads: CASSSLQGDNSPLHF. The CDR3 nucleotides read TGTGCCAGCAGCTCCTTACAGGGGGATAATTCACCCCTCCACTTT.